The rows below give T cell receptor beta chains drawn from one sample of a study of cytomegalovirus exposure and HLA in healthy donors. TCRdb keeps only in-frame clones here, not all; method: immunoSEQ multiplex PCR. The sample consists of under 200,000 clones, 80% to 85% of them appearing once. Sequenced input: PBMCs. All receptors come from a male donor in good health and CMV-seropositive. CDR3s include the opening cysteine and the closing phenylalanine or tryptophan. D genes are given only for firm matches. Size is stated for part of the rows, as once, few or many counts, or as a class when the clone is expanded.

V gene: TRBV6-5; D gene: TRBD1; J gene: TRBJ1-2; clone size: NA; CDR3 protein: CASSPGQVYGYTF; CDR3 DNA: TGTGCCAGCAGTCCGGGACAGGTCTATGGCTACACCTTC
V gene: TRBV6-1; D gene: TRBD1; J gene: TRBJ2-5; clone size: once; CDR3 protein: CASSESGTAQETQYF; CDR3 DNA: TGTGCCAGCAGTGAATCCGGGACAGCACAAGAGACCCAGTACTTC
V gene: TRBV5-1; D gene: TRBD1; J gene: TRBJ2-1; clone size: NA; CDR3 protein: CASGEGQTYNEQFF; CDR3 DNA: TGCGCCAGCGGCGAGGGACAGACCTACAATGAGCAGTTCTTC
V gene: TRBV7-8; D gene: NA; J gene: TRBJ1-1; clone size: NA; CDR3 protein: CASRPGGGGSTEAFF; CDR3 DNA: TGTGCCAGCCGACCCGGGGGAGGGGGGTCCACTGAAGCTTTCTTT
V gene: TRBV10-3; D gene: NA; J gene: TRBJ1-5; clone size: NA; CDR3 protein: CAISTEPVAGPQHF; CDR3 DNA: TGTGCCATCAGCACCGAACCCGTTGCCGGGCCCCAGCATTTT
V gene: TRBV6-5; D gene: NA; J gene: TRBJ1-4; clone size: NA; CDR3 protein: CASSATRRDNEKLFF; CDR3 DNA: TGTGCCAGCAGTGCTACTAGGAGAGACAATGAAAAACTGTTTTTT
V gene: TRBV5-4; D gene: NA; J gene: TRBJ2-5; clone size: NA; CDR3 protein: CASSVRQKETQYF; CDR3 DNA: TGTGCCAGCAGCGTTAGACAGAAAGAGACCCAGTACTTC
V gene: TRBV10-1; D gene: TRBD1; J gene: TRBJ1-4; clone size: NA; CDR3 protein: CASSTGQGEEKLFF; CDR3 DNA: TGCGCCAGCAGTACCGGACAGGGCGAAGAAAAACTGTTTTTT
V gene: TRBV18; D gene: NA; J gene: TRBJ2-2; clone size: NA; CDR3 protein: CASSFGTGELFF; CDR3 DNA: TGTGCCAGCTCATTCGGCACCGGGGAGCTGTTTTTT
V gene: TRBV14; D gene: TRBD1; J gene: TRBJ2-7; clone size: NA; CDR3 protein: CASSQGQGLYEQYF; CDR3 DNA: TGTGCCAGCAGCCAGGGACAGGGGCTCTACGAGCAGTACTTC
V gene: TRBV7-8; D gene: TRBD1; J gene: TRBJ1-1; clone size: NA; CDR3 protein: CASSLGAGGRTEAFF; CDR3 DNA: TGTGCCAGCAGCTTAGGCGCAGGGGGCCGTACTGAAGCTTTCTTT
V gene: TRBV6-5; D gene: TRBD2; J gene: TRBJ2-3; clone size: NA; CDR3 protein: CASSYRGGRDTQYF; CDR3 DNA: TGTGCCAGCAGTTACCGGGGGGGCCGGGATACGCAGTATTTT
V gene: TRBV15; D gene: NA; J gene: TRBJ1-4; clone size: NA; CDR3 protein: CATSRDRGTNEKLFF; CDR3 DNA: TGTGCCACCAGCAGAGATCGGGGGACTAATGAAAAACTGTTTTTT
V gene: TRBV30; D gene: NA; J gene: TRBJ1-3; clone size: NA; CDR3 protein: CAWTTQGLSGNTIYF; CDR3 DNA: TGTGCCTGGACGACACAGGGCCTCTCTGGAAACACCATATATTTT
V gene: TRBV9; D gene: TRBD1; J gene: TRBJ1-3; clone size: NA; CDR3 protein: CASSPGTGGNTIYF; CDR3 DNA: TGTGCCAGCAGCCCCGGGACAGGGGGAAACACCATATATTTT
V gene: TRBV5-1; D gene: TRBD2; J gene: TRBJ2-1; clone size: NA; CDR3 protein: CASSPASGGRYEQFF; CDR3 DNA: TGCGCCAGCAGCCCCGCTAGCGGGGGGAGATATGAGCAGTTCTTC
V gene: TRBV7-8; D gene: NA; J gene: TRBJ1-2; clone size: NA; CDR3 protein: CASSLVAGSYGYTF; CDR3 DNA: TGTGCCAGCAGCTTAGTGGCAGGGTCCTATGGCTACACCTTC
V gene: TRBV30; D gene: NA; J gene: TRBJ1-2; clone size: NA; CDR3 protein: CAWSPAEGPRLNGYTF; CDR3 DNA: TGTGCCTGGAGCCCGGCGGAGGGCCCGAGACTTAATGGCTACACCTTC
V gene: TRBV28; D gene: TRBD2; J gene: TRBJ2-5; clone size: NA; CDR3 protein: CASSSAGTSGGRETQYF; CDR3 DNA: TGTGCCAGCAGTTCAGCCGGGACTAGCGGGGGGCGGGAGACCCAGTACTTC
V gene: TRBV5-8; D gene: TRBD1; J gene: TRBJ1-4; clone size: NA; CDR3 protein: CASSLGSGQPDEKLFF; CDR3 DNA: TGTGCCAGCAGCTTGGGCTCGGGACAGCCGGATGAAAAACTGTTTTTT
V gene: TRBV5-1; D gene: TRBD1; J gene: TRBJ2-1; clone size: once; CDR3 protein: CASSLSGTGDYNEQFF; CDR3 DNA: TGCGCCAGCAGCTTGTCCGGGACAGGGGACTACAATGAGCAGTTCTTC
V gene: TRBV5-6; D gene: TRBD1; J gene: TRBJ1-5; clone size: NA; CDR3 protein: CASSLGGQGWNQPQHF; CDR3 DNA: TGTGCCAGCAGCTTGGGGGGACAGGGTTGGAATCAGCCCCAGCATTTT
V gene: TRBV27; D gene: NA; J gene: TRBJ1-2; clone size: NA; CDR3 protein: CASRDTGNYGYTF; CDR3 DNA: TGTGCCAGCAGGGACACAGGGAACTATGGCTACACCTTC
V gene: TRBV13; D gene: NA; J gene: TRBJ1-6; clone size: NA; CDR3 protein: CASSSRDRGNSPLHF; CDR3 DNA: TGTGCCAGCAGCTCCAGGGATAGGGGTAATTCACCCCTCCACTTT
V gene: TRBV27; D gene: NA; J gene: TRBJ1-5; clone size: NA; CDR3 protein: CASSQVRGSNQPQHF; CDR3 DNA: TGTGCCAGCAGCCAGGTCCGGGGAAGCAATCAGCCCCAGCATTTT
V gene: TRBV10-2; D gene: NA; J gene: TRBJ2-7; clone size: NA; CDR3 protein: CASSETQRGEQYF; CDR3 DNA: TGCGCCAGCAGCGAGACCCAAAGGGGCGAGCAGTACTTC
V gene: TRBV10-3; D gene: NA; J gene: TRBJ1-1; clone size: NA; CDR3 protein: CAIRTNREDEAFF; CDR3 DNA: TGTGCCATCAGGACTAACAGGGAAGATGAAGCTTTCTTT
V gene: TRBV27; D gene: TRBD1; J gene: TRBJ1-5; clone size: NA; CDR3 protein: CASRRDRGLDQPQHF; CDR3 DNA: TGTGCCAGCAGAAGGGACAGGGGGTTAGATCAGCCCCAGCATTTT
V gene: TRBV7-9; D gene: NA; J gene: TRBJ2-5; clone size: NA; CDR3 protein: CASSPSPIGETQYF; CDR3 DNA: TGTGCCAGCAGCCCTTCACCGATCGGAGAGACCCAGTACTTC
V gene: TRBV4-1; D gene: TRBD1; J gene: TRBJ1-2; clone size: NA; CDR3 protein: CASSPTPADRVHGYTF; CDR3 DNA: TGCGCCAGCAGCCCGACCCCCGCAGACAGGGTGCATGGCTACACCTTC
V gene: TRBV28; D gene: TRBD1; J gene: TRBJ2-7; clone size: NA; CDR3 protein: CASRGDRPTYEQYF; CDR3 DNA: TGTGCCAGCAGAGGGGACAGACCTACCTACGAGCAGTACTTC
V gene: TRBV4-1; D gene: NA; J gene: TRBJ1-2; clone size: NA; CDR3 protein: CASSQDRGRVYGYTF; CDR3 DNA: TGCGCCAGCAGCCAAGATCGTGGCAGGGTCTATGGCTACACCTTC
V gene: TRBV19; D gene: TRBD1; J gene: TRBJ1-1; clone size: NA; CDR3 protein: CASRGQGVGNEAFF; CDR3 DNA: TGTGCCAGTAGAGGCCAGGGGGTAGGCAATGAAGCTTTCTTT
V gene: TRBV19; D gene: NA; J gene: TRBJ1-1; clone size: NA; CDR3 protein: CASTPEYLNPATEAFF; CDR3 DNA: TGTGCCAGTACCCCGGAGTATCTTAACCCAGCCACTGAAGCTTTCTTT
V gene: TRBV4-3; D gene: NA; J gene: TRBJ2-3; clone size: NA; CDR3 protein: CASSSRLVDTQYF; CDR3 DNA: TGCGCCAGCAGCTCCCGACTAGTAGATACGCAGTATTTT
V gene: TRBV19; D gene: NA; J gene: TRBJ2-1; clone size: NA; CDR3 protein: CASIPFPGASNEQFF; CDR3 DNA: TGTGCCAGTATCCCCTTTCCGGGAGCAAGCAATGAGCAGTTCTTC
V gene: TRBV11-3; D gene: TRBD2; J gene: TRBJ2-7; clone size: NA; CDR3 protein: CASRKAGGRNWYEQYF; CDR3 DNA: TGTGCCAGCAGAAAAGCCGGCGGGAGAAATTGGTACGAGCAGTACTTC
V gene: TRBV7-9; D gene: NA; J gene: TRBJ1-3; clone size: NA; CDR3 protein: CASSLGSSYSGNTIYF; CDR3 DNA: TGTGCCAGCAGCTTAGGCAGTTCTTACTCTGGAAACACCATATATTTT
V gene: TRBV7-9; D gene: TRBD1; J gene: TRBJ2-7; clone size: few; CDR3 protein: CASSLIFGDSDYEQYF; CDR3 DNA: TGTGCCAGCAGCTTAATATTTGGGGACAGTGACTACGAGCAGTACTTC
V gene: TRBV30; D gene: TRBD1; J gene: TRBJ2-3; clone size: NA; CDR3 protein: CAWSDPRTGPGTDTQYF; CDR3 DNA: TGTGCCTGGAGTGATCCCCGGACAGGTCCTGGCACAGATACGCAGTATTTT
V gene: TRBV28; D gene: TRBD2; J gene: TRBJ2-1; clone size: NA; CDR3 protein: CASTLWGVAGMSSYNEQFF; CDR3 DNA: TGTGCCAGCACTCTGTGGGGTGTAGCGGGTATGAGCTCCTACAATGAGCAGTTCTTC
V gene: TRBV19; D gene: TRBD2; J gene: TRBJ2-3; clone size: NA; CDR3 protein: CASNGLAGVSTQYF; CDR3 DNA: TGTGCCAGTAACGGGCTAGCGGGGGTCAGCACGCAGTATTTT
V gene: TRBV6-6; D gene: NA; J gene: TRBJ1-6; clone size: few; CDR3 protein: CASITLHRPIPLHF; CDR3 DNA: TGTGCCAGCATCACCCTGCACAGGCCAATACCCCTCCACTTT
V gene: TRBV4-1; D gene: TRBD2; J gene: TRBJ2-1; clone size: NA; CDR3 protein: CASSPTSGRASYNEQFF; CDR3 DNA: TGCGCCAGCAGCCCTACTAGCGGGAGGGCGTCCTACAATGAGCAGTTCTTC
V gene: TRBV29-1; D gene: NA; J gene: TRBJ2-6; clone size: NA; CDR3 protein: CSVEPTGANGLTF; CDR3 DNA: TGCAGCGTTGAACCGACTGGGGCCAACGGCCTGACTTTC
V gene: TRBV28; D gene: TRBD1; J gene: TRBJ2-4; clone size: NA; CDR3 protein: CASSFGGQGNIQYF; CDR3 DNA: TGTGCCAGCAGTTTCGGAGGACAGGGAAACATTCAGTACTTC
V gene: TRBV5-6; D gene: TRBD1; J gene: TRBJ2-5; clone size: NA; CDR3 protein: CASSLATGGGETQYF; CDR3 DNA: TGTGCCAGCAGCTTGGCGACAGGGGGTGGAGAGACCCAGTACTTC
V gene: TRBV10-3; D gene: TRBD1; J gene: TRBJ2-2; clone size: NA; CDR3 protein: CAIRGDRVSGELFF; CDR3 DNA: TGTGCCATCAGGGGGGACAGGGTGTCCGGGGAGCTGTTTTTT
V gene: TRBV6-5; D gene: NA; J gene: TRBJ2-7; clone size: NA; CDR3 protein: CASGQNPYEQYF; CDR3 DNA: TGTGCCAGCGGGCAAAACCCCTACGAGCAGTACTTC